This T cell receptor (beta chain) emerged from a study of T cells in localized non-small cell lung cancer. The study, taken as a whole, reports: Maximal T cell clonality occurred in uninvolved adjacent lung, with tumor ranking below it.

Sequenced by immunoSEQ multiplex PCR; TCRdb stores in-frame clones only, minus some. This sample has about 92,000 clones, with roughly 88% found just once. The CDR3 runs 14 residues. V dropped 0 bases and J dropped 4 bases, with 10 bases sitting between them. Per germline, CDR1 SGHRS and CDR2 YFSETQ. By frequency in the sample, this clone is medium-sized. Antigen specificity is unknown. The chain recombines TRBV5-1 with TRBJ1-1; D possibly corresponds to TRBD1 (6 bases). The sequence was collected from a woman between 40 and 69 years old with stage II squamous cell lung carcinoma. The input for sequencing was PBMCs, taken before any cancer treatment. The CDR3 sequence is CASSLGWGATEAFF. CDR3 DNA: TGCGCCAGCAGCTTGGGGTGGGGGGCCACTGAAGCTTTCTTT.